This TCR beta chain originates from a study of T cell repertoires in cytomegalovirus infection. Study details: The public TCR beta signatures pointed to both CMV infection and matching HLA type. Study observations and caveats: Accumulated public TCR beta family frequency recognized individuals carrying CMV together with the relevant HLA.

This clonotype showed up many times. Antigen: not known. TCRdb used MiXCR to reprocess the reads, holding one entry per CDR3 protein. The sample holds a few hundred thousand distinct CDR3 sequences, roughly 13% seen once. Sequencing used PBMCs. This TCR derives from a human donor in good health (CMV status not recorded). Some clones in this sample may be carry-over from other donors' samples.

The CDR3 protein is CASSLARASIDNTEAFF. In nucleotides, the CDR3 is TGTGCCAGCAGCTTAGCGAGGGCTTCGATTGATAACACTGAAGCTTTCTTT. The rearrangement uses TRBV7-9 and TRBJ1-1; no clear D gene. The CDR3 sequence is 17 residues long. Trimming shortened V by 0 bases and J by 2 bases, and 16 bases separated the two germline ends. Germline CDR1 and CDR2: SEHNR and FQNEAQ (reference sequence). Full variable domain (outside the CDR3, taken from reference TRBV7-9 and TRBJ1-1): DTGVSQNPRHKITKRGQNVTFRCDPISEHNRLYWYRQTLGQGPEFLTYFQNEAQLEKSRLLSDRFSAERPKGSFSTLEIQRTEQGDSAMYLCASSLARASIDNTEAFFGQGTRLTVV.